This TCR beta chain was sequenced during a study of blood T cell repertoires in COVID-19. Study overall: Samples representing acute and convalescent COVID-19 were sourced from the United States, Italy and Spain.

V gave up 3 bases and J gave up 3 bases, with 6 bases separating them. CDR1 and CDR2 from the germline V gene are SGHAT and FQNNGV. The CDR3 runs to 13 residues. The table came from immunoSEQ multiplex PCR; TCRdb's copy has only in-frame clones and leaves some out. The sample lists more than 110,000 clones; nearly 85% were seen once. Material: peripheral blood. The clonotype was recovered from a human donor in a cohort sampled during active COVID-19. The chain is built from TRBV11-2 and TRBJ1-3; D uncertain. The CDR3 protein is CASSFIIGNTIYF. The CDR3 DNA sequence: TGTGCCAGCAGCTTTATAATTGGAAACACCATATATTTT.